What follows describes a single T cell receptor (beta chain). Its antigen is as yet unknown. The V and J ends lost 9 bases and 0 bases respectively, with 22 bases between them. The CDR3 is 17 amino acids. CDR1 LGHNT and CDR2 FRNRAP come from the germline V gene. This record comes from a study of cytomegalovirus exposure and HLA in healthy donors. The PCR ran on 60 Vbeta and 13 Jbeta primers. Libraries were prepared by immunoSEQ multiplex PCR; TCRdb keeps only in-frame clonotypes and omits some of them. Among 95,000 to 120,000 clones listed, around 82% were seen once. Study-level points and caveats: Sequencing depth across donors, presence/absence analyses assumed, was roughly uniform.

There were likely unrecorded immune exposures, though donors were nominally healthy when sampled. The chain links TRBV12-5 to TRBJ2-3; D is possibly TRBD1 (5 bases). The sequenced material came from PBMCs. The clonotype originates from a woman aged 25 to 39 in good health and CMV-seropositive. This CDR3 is CARQLGPSKDSTDTQYF. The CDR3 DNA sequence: TGTGCTAGACAATTGGGGCCGAGCAAGGACAGCACAGATACGCAGTATTTT. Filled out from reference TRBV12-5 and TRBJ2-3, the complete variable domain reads DARVTQTPRHKVTEMGQEVTMRCQPILGHNTVFWYRQTMMQGLELLAYFRNRAPLDDSGMPKDRFSAEMPDATLATLKIQPSEPRDSAVYFCARQLGPSKDSTDTQYFGPGTRLTVL.